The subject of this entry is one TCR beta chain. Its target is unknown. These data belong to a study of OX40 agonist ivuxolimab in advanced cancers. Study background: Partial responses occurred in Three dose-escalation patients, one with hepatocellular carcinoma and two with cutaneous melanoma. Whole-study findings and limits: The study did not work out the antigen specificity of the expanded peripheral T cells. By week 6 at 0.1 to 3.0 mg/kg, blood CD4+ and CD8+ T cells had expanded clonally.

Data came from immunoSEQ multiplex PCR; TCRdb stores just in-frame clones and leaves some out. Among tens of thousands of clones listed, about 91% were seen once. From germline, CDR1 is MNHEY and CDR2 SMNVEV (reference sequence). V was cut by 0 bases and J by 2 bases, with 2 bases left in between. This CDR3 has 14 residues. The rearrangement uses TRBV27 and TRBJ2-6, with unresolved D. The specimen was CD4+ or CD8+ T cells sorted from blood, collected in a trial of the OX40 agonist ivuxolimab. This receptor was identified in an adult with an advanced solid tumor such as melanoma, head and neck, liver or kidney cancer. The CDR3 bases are TGTGCCAGCAGTTTATCGACTGGGGCCAACGTCCTGACTTTC. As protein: CASSLSTGANVLTF.